The clone carrying this TCR beta chain was detected only a few times. Its antigen is undetermined. This sample is drawn from a study of naive and memory T cell subsets. Study observations and caveats: There was no ground truth to check naive and memory subset results.

Trimming took 3 bases from V and 6 from J, leaving 15 bases between them. The CDR3 consists of 15 residues. CD4+ T cell IFNgamma after overnight CMV lysate exposure gave donor CMV status. CD8 T cells were positively selected from what remained after CD4 positive selection. An equimolar mix of two oligonucleotides served as the beta constant-region primer for TRBC1 and TRBC2. Nested alpha and beta constant-region primers with the SP2 primer drove four PCR rounds on ligated cDNA. MiXCR was run by TCRdb on the UMI-ligation and nested PCR reads, yielding one entry per CDR3 protein. The sample yields 140,000 to 150,000 distinct CDR3 sequences, more than 15% seen once.

The source of this sequence is a human donor in good health. The chain has TRBV12-3 or TRBV12-4 and TRBJ2-1, with a tentative D call TRBD2 (6 bases). The sample was naive CD4+ T cells from blood. Written as DNA, the CDR3 is TGTGCCAGCAGTTTGCGGTTTGGGGGAGGCAATGAGCAGTTCTTC. Its protein is CASSLRFGGGNEQFF.